Presented here are 2 T cell receptor beta chains from one specimen sequenced in a study of blood T cell repertoires in COVID-19. The data were produced by immunoSEQ multiplex PCR, yet TCRdb's version contains in-frame clones alone and is incomplete. Of 150,000 to 200,000 clones in the sample, roughly 90% were seen once. The sample consisted of peripheral blood. These receptor sequences come from a man aged 40-49 years with acute or convalescent COVID-19.

This clone appeared a single time. The chain recombines TRBV7-6 with TRBJ2-2, with 13 positions matching TRBD2. Germline-derived CDR1 and CDR2 are SGHVS and FNYEAQ. J lost 0 bases, V lost 5 bases, and 6 bases had no gene match. This CDR3 has 18 amino acids. For the CDR3, the DNA is TGTGCCAGCAGCAAGAGACTAGCGGGGGGACCGAACACCGGGGAGCTGTTTTTT. Amino acid sequence: CASSKRLAGGPNTGELFF.

The chain joins TRBV11-2 to TRBJ1-2; a weak D match, TRBD1 (5 bases). The V gene's germline CDR1 is SGHAT and CDR2 FQNNGV. This CDR3 region has 15 residues. V gave up 0 bases and J gave up 2 bases, with 10 bases separating them. The DNA for the CDR3 is TGTGCCAGCAGCTTAGATCGGGGGGGGAACTATGGCTACACCTTC. It encodes CASSLDRGGNYGYTF.